This T cell receptor (beta chain) was sequenced during a study of post-analysis software for immune sequencing data. On the study more broadly: Some patients lacked subtype; others had relapsing-remitting, secondary progressive or progressive-relapsing disease. Whole-study findings and limits: F measure clustering grouped samples strongly by preparation batch. Significantly decreased normalized Chao1 diversity was recorded for multiple sclerosis patients relative to controls.

The TCR beta cDNA libraries carried unique molecular identifiers. Yield was about 500,000 cDNA molecules from 1 to 10 million T cells. TCRdb used MiXCR to reprocess the PCR reads, holding one entry per CDR3 protein. In the table there are 800,000 to 950,000 distinct CDR3 sequences, roughly 50% of which are singletons. Comment on this clonotype: Its antigen is undetermined.

The specimen sequenced was blood. This receptor was taken from a girl aged 5 to 17 with multiple sclerosis.

The CDR3 region is CSVGGGGQPQHF. The CDR3, as DNA: TGCAGCGTTGGAGGGGGAGGACAGCCCCAGCATTTT. The V and J genes are TRBV29-1 and TRBJ1-5, with D possibly matching TRBD1 (6 bases). The CDR3 runs to 12 residues. V shed 4 bases and J shed 7 bases, with 11 bases lying between them. The germline CDR1 and CDR2 sequences are SQVTM and ANQGSEA. The complete variable domain, with remaining parts taken from reference TRBV29-1 and TRBJ1-5, reads SAVISQKPSRDICQRGTSLTIQCQVDSQVTMMFWYRQQPGQSLTLIATANQGSEATYESGFVIDKFPISRPNLTFSTLTVSNMSPEDSSIYLCSVGGGGQPQHFGDGTRLSIL.